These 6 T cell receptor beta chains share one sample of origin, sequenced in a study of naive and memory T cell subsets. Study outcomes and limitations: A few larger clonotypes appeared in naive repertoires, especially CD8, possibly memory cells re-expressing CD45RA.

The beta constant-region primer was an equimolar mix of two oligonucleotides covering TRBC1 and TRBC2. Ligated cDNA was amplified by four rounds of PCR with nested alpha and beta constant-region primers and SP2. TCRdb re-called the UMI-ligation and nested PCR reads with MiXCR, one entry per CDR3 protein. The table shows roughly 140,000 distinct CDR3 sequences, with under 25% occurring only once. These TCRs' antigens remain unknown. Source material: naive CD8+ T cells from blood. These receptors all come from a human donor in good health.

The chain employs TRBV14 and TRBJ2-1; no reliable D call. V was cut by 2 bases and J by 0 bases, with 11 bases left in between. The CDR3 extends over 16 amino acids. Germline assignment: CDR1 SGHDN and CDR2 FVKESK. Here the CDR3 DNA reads TGTGCCAGCAGCCAAATCCTCGACACCTCCTACAATGAGCAGTTCTTC. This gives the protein CASSQILDTSYNEQFF.

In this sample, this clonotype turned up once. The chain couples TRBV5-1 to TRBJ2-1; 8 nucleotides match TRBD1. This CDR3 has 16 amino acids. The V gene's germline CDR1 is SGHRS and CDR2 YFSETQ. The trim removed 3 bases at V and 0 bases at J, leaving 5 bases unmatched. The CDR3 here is CASSSTTGVSYNEQFF. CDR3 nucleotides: TGCGCCAGCAGCTCAACGACAGGGGTCTCCTACAATGAGCAGTTCTTC.

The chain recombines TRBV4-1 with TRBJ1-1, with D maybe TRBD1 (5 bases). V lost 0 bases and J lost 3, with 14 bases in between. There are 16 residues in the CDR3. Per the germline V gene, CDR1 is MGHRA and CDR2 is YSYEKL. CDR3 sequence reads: CASSQEWGPRHTEAFF. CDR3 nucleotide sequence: TGCGCCAGCAGCCAAGAATGGGGACCTAGGCACACTGAAGCTTTCTTT.

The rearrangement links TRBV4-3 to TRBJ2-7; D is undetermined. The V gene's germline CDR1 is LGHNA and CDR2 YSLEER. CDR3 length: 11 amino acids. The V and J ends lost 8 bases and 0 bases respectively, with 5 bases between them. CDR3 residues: CASGDSYEQYF. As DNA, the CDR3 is TGCGCCAGCGGGGACTCCTACGAGCAGTACTTC.

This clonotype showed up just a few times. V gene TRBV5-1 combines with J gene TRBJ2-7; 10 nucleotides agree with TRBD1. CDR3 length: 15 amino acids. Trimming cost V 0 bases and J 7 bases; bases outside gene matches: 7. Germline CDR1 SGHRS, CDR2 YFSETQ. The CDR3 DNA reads TGCGCCAGCAGCTTGGGAAGACAGGGGGCCGGGGAGCAGTACTTC. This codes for CASSLGRQGAGEQYF.

The CDR3 here is CASSEYYTAGEAFF. As DNA, the CDR3 is TGTGCCAGCAGTGAATATTATACGGCAGGAGAAGCTTTCTTT. The V and J genes are TRBV25-1 and TRBJ1-1; D gene uncertain. CDR3 length: 14 amino acids. CDR1 and CDR2 (germline): MGHDK, SYGVNS. Trimming pared 0 bases from V and 8 bases from J, leaving 13 bases between.